This TCR beta chain was retrieved from a study of T cell repertoires in cytomegalovirus infection. Study-level background: Signatures in public TCR beta sequences pointed to both CMV infection and matching HLA type. Study conclusions and caveats: Clonotypes of TCR beta that were HLA-C-restricted and CMV-specific dominated the ex vivo response. Cumulative public TCR beta family frequency identified CMV carriers with the relevant HLA.

Germline CDR1 is SGHAT and CDR2 is FQNNGV. The CDR3 totals 15 residues. With 1 base clipped from V and 6 bases from J, the junction kept 8 bases outside the gene matches. As regards this clonotype: Its specificity is unknown.

Each CDR3 protein gets one entry after TCRdb re-called the reads with MiXCR. The table has under 150,000 distinct CDR3 sequences, about 10% seen once; the top ten hold over 9%. Sequenced sample: PBMCs. V is TRBV11-2 and J is TRBJ2-7; 8 nucleotides line up with TRBD2. The sequence derives from a human donor in good health (CMV status not recorded). Some clones in this sample may be carry-over from other donors' samples. The CDR3 spells CASSLVGLATSEQYF. CDR3 sequence (DNA): TGTGCCAGCAGCTTAGTTGGACTAGCCACCTCCGAGCAGTACTTC. Based on the CDR3 plus reference TRBV11-2 and TRBJ2-7, the full variable domain is EAGVAQSPRYKIIEKRQSVAFWCNPISGHATLYWYQQILGQGPKLLIQFQNNGVVDDSQLPKDRFSAERLKGVDSTLKIQPAKLEDSAVYLCASSLVGLATSEQYFGPGTRLTVT.